The 19 T cell receptor beta chains below were found in one sample sequenced in a study of OX40 agonist ivuxolimab in advanced cancers. The method was immunoSEQ multiplex PCR; TCRdb's version includes in-frame clones alone and lacks a portion of them. This table has tens of thousands of clones, around 81% appearing once. Sequencing was performed on CD4+ or CD8+ T cells sorted from blood, taken in a trial of the OX40 agonist ivuxolimab. These receptors came from an adult with an advanced solid tumor such as melanoma, head and neck, liver or kidney cancer.

The chain has TRBV15 and TRBJ2-6; possibly TRBD2 for D (6 bases). The CDR3 spans 17 residues. V lost 1 base to trimming and J lost 0 bases, with 10 bases between them. Germline V gives CDR1 LNHNV, CDR2 YYDKDF (reference sequence). CDR3 region: CATSRVPGLSGANVLTF. The CDR3 bases are TGTGCCACCAGCAGAGTGCCGGGACTCTCTGGGGCCAACGTCCTGACTTTC. Based on the CDR3 plus reference TRBV15 and TRBJ2-6, the full variable domain is DAMVIQNPRYQVTQFGKPVTLSCSQTLNHNVMYWYQQKSSQAPKLLFHYYDKDFNNEADTPDNFQSRRPNTSFCFLDIRSPGLGDTAMYLCATSRVPGLSGANVLTFGAGSRLTVL.

The chain carries TRBV27 and TRBJ2-7; 7 nucleotides line up with TRBD1. The ends lost 2 bases at V and 5 bases at J; junction bases unmatched: 3. The CDR3 covers 13 residues. Germline assignment: CDR1 MNHEY and CDR2 SMNVEV (reference sequence). CDR3 in DNA: TGTGCCAGCAGTTTAAACAGGGGAAACGAGCAGTACTTC. Its protein product is CASSLNRGNEQYF.

This chain uses TRBV13 with TRBJ2-3; TRBD1 is a possible D gene (6 bases). The V gene lost 5 bases and the J gene lost 2 bases, with 17 bases spanning the gap. Germline V CDR1 and CDR2: PRHDT, FYEKMQ (reference sequence). The length of the CDR3 is 16 residues. The CDR3 here is CASSDGTTLHTDTQYF. The CDR3, as DNA: TGTGCCAGCAGCGACGGGACAACTCTACACACAGATACGCAGTATTTT.

This clone was counted a single time. The chain employs TRBV28 and TRBJ2-7; no clear D gene. The CDR3 runs to 11 residues. V was pared by 4 bases and J by 2 bases, with 3 bases between. The germline V gene encodes CDR1 MDHEN and CDR2 SYDVKM. The chain's CDR3 is CASSSTYEQYF. The CDR3 DNA reads as TGTGCCAGCAGTTCTACCTACGAGCAGTACTTC.

This clone was seen only a few times. This chain links TRBV7-9 with TRBJ2-7; 7 bases fit TRBD2. V was pared by 5 bases and J by 7 bases, with 14 bases of the junction left unmatched. The CDR3 contains 15 residues. Germline V lookup: CDR1 SEHNR, CDR2 FQNEAQ (reference sequence). CDR3 amino acids: CASSPFLSGLQEQYF. Written as DNA, the CDR3 is TGTGCCAGCAGCCCTTTCCTTAGCGGGTTGCAAGAGCAGTACTTC.

The chain carries TRBV19 and TRBJ2-1; D is undetermined. The CDR3 consists of 15 residues. Germline lookup yields CDR1 LNHDA and CDR2 SQIVND (reference sequence). The V gene lost 5 bases and the J gene lost 5 bases, with 16 bases spanning the gap. The CDR3 bases are TGTGCCAGTAGTCGGACGTCAGTGTCGGACAATGAGCAGTTCTTC. As protein: CASSRTSVSDNEQFF.

J is TRBJ1-4 and V is TRBV6-1; TRBD1 aligns across 8 bases. V lost 2 bases and J lost 5; bases outside the gene matches: 4. Looked up from germline, CDR1 is MNHNS and CDR2 is SASEGT. The CDR3 sequence is 15 residues long. CDR3 DNA sequence: TGTGCCAGCAGTGAAACAGGGGGTAGGAATGAAAAACTGTTTTTT. Translation: CASSETGGRNEKLFF.

This chain uses TRBV5-6 with TRBJ1-1, with D tentatively TRBD1 (6 bases). Germline CDR1 reads SGHDT; CDR2 reads YYEEEE. CDR3 length: 16 amino acids. With 4 bases removed from V and 5 bases from J, the gap between germline ends came to 21 bases. CDR3 in amino acids: CASSPLQGLGGTEAFF. CDR3 bases: TGTGCCAGCAGCCCCCTACAGGGTCTTGGTGGTACTGAAGCTTTCTTT.

This chain uses TRBV27 with TRBJ2-2; TRBD1 matches at 10 bases. With V trimmed by 6 bases and J by 5 bases, 3 bases remained unmatched. This CDR3 contains 14 residues. Germline V gene sequence: CDR1 MNHEY, CDR2 SMNVEV (reference sequence). The CDR3 region is CASSRDRGTGELFF. DNA for the CDR3: TGTGCCAGCAGCCGGGACAGGGGAACCGGGGAGCTGTTTTTT.

The chain combines TRBV10-1 with TRBJ2-3, with D hard to call. Trimming stripped 6 bases from V and 1 base from J, with 8 bases between. This CDR3 has 13 residues. The germline gives CDR1 WNHNN, CDR2 SYGVQD (reference sequence). The CDR3 DNA sequence: TGCGCCAGCAGCGGCGACGGCACAGATACGCAGTATTTT. Residues: CASSGDGTDTQYF.

The rearrangement joins TRBV7-3 to TRBJ2-1, with D unclear. V gave up 2 bases and J gave up 4 bases, with 12 bases separating them. CDR1 SGHTA and CDR2 FQGTGA come from the germline V gene. The CDR3 covers 15 residues. CDR3 loop: CASSLGQQPYNEQFF. The CDR3 DNA is TGTGCCAGCAGCTTAGGGCAGCAACCTTACAATGAGCAGTTCTTC. The variable domain in full, completed from reference TRBV7-3 and TRBJ2-1, reads GAGVSQTPSNKVTEKGKYVELRCDPISGHTALYWYRQSLGQGPEFLIYFQGTGAADDSGLPNDRFFAVRPEGSVSTLKIQRTERGDSAVYLCASSLGQQPYNEQFFGPGTRLTVL.

V is TRBV6-1 and J is TRBJ1-1; D is undetermined. Looked up from germline, CDR1 is MNHNS and CDR2 is SASEGT. Trimming removed 0 bases from V and 0 bases from J, with 5 bases in between. There are 14 residues in the CDR3. CDR3 DNA: TGTGCCAGCAGTGAAGCGGCAATGAACACTGAAGCTTTCTTT. This gives the protein CASSEAAMNTEAFF.

The chain recombines TRBV7-9 with TRBJ1-4, with D hard to call. Trimming pared 3 bases from V and 0 bases from J, leaving 5 bases between. There are 14 residues in the CDR3. The germline CDR1 and CDR2 sequences are SEHNR and FQNEAQ (reference sequence). The CDR3, as DNA: TGTGCCAGCAGCTTCCCTGCAACTAATGAAAAACTGTTTTTT. Translated: CASSFPATNEKLFF.

This chain uses TRBV11-3 with TRBJ1-1; the D gene is possibly TRBD1 (6 bases). The V and J ends lost 3 bases and 1 base respectively, with 9 bases between them. The CDR3 is made up of 14 amino acids. Germline assignment: CDR1 SGHNT and CDR2 YENEEA. The CDR3 DNA is TGTGCCAGCAGCTTCCGGACAGAGAACACTGAAGCTTTCTTT. It is translated as CASSFRTENTEAFF.

V is TRBV19 and J is TRBJ1-4; D not resolved. The V gene's germline CDR1 is LNHDA and CDR2 SQIVND (reference sequence). The CDR3 is 12 residues long. V was cut by 6 bases and J by 8 bases, with 10 bases left in between. The CDR3 nucleotides are TGTGCCAGTAGCCCCAGCGAGGAAAAACTGTTTTTT. This codes for CASSPSEEKLFF.

The chain couples TRBV7-2 to TRBJ2-1; 8 nucleotides agree with TRBD2. V trimming: 3 bases; J trimming: 0 bases; junction bases outside the gene matches: 7. Germline-derived CDR1 and CDR2 are SGHTA and FQGNSA. This CDR3 is 17 amino acids long. In DNA form, the CDR3 reads TGTGCCAGCAGCTTGACTAGCGCGCTGAGCTCCTACAATGAGCAGTTCTTC. As protein: CASSLTSALSSYNEQFF.

This chain uses TRBV30 with TRBJ1-2, with D possibly matching TRBD1 (5 bases). This CDR3 spans 15 amino acids. Germline CDR1 is GTSNPN and CDR2 is SVGIG (reference sequence). The germline V and J ends were trimmed by 0 bases and 4 bases, with 15 bases remaining between them. The CDR3 sequence: CAWSVQDSQTYGYTF. In DNA form, the CDR3 reads TGTGCCTGGAGTGTACAAGACAGTCAAACCTATGGCTACACCTTC.

The chain is built from TRBV6-1 and TRBJ1-2; no reliable D call. CDR3 length: 13 amino acids. Trimming cost V 2 bases and J 6 bases, with 10 bases left between them. Germline V gene data show CDR1 as MNHNS and CDR2 as SASEGT. The CDR3 sequence: CASSETNRNGYTF. Here the CDR3 DNA reads TGTGCCAGCAGTGAAACTAATCGGAATGGCTACACCTTC.

The chain recombines TRBV11-2 with TRBJ2-7, with TRBD1 identical over 7 bases. CDR1 and CDR2 (germline): SGHAT, FQNNGV. This CDR3 has 14 residues. The trim removed 4 bases at V and 7 bases at J, leaving 10 bases unmatched. In DNA form, the CDR3 reads TGTGCCAGCAGCTCCGGGGACAGCTTAGATGAGCAGTACTTC. It codes for CASSSGDSLDEQYF.